These 9 T cell receptor beta chains originate from one sample sequenced in a study of T-cell memory formation after mild COVID-19. TCRdb reprocessed the 5' RACE reads via MiXCR and lists one record per CDR3 protein. This table has roughly 52,000 distinct CDR3 sequences, about 7.3% appearing once. The sample consisted of PBMCs or a T cell subset sorted from them (not recorded which). These TCRs come from a man aged 18 to 29 who had mild COVID-19 (a few samples of this study predate the infection). Cell type and time point are not known.

This chain links TRBV20-1 with TRBJ2-5; D is perhaps TRBD1 (6 bases). Germline V gene sequence: CDR1 DFQATT, CDR2 SNEGSKA (reference sequence). CDR3 size: 12 residues. Trimming removed 6 bases at V and 4 bases at J, with 12 bases between. The chain's CDR3 is CSARGQTETQYF. CDR3 DNA sequence: TGCAGTGCCCGAGGACAGACAGAGACCCAGTACTTC.

This clonotype turned up a few times. The gene calls are TRBV3-2 and TRBJ2-1; TRBD1 is taken as the D call from the table, unchecked against the DNA. TRBV3-2 is a pseudogene. The CDR3 length is 13 residues. CDR3 nucleotides: TGTGCCAGCAGCGGCAGGGGGCGAGGTGAGCAGTTCTTC. Translation gives CASSGRGRGEQFF.

The sample holds many counts of this clonotype. This rearrangement joins TRBV20-1 to TRBJ2-3, with 9 bases aligning to TRBD1. V gave up 4 bases and J gave up 5 bases; unmatched junction bases: 10. Germline V CDR1 and CDR2: DFQATT, SNEGSKA (reference sequence). This CDR3 is built from 15 residues. The CDR3: CSATKDGQGLDTQYF. In DNA, the CDR3 is TGCAGTGCTACCAAGGACGGACAGGGGTTAGATACGCAGTATTTT.

There are a few counts of this clonotype. This chain connects TRBV7-6 to TRBJ2-1; the match to TRBD2 covers 15 bases. Germline CDR1 SGHVS, CDR2 FNYEAQ. CDR3 length: 18 residues. V dropped 4 bases and J dropped 1; count of bases not matched to a gene: 5. The CDR3 reads CASSSGLAGGPSYNEQFF. CDR3 bases: TGTGCCAGCAGCTCCGGACTAGCGGGGGGGCCGTCCTACAATGAGCAGTTCTTC.

V usage is TRBV12-3 or TRBV12-4 and J usage is TRBJ1-1; 11 positions match TRBD1. The CDR3 runs to 15 residues. Losses at the gene ends were 6 bases for V and 4 bases for J; bases not matched to a gene: 7. CDR3 bases: TGTGCCAGCAGGTCCTGGGACAGGGGGAGCACTGAAGCTTTCTTT. Its protein product is CASRSWDRGSTEAFF.

This chain connects TRBV12-3 or TRBV12-4 to TRBJ2-5; D call uncertain. The CDR3 totals 13 residues. Trimming removed 3 bases at V and 3 bases at J, with 8 bases between. DNA for the CDR3: TGTGCCAGCAGTTTGTCAGAGAAAGAGACCCAGTACTTC. Its protein product is CASSLSEKETQYF.

The chain combines TRBV7-9 with TRBJ2-6, with 9 bases identical to TRBD1. V dropped 10 bases and J dropped 0; count of bases not matched to a gene: 7. Germline CDR1 reads SEHNR; CDR2 reads FQNEAQ (reference sequence). The CDR3 spans 16 residues. This CDR3 is CATAGTGNSGANVLTF. The DNA of the CDR3 is TGTGCCACCGCCGGGACAGGGAACTCTGGGGCCAACGTCCTGACTTTC.

This chain connects TRBV6-1 to TRBJ2-7; D is unclear. The CDR3 has 12 amino acids. V was cut by 2 bases and J by 3 bases, with 5 bases left in between. From germline, CDR1 is MNHNS and CDR2 SASEGT. As DNA, the CDR3 is TGTGCCAGCAGTGAAACCTACTACGAGCAGTACGTC. Translating gives CASSETYYEQYV.

This clonotype was detected many times. The V and J genes are TRBV7-9 and TRBJ2-1; D not certain. The length of the CDR3 is 15 residues. The V end was cut by 2 bases, the J end by 2 bases, with 10 bases between. Germline CDR1 and CDR2: SEHNR and FQNEAQ (reference sequence). This CDR3 reads CASSLTRTAYNEQFF. The DNA for the CDR3 is TGTGCCAGCAGCTTAACCAGGACCGCCTACAATGAGCAGTTCTTC.